This is a list of T cell receptor beta chains from one sample in a study of cytomegalovirus exposure and HLA in healthy donors. TCRdb keeps only in-frame clones here, not all; method: immunoSEQ multiplex PCR. The table for this sample gives 60,000 or so clones. The sequenced material came from PBMCs. These receptors were taken from a man aged 45-65 years in good health and CMV-seropositive. CDR3s include the opening cysteine and the closing phenylalanine or tryptophan. Fields, in order: V gene, J gene, D gene, CDR3 DNA, CDR3 protein. D genes are given only for firm matches.

>TRBV27|TRBJ2-3|TRBD2
TGTGCCAGCAGTCTAGCGGGAGCGGGAGATACGCAGTATTTT
CASSLAGAGDTQYF
>TRBV4-3|TRBJ2-7|NA
TGCGCCAGCAGCCAATTCCATGACTTCTCCTACGAGCAGTACTTC
CASSQFHDFSYEQYF
>TRBV18|TRBJ1-1|NA
TGTGCCAGCTCACCCTCAACAGGGTTGAACACTGAAGCTTTCTTT
CASSPSTGLNTEAFF
>TRBV28|TRBJ1-2|NA
TGTGCCAGCAGTTTAACAGGGATACTAGTGCGAGGCTACACCTTC
CASSLTGILVRGYTF
>TRBV9|TRBJ2-1|TRBD2
TGTGCCAGCAGCCGTGGGGATAGCGGGGGCCTCAGCTCCGACAATGAGCAGTTCTTC
CASSRGDSGGLSSDNEQFF
>TRBV6-6|TRBJ2-7|TRBD2
TGTGCCAGCACCCCTGGGCTAGCGGTCTCCTACGAGCAGTACTTC
CASTPGLAVSYEQYF
>TRBV5-1|TRBJ2-7|TRBD1
TGCGCCAGCAGCCCTCGGACAGGCACCTACGAGCAGTACTTC
CASSPRTGTYEQYF
>TRBV2|TRBJ1-2|NA
TGTGCCAGCAGCCCCACCAGTTATGGCTACACCTTC
CASSPTSYGYTF
>TRBV6-1|TRBJ1-3|TRBD1
TGTGCCAGCAGTGCGCGGTTTGGGACAGGCGTCTACCTGGGGAACACCATATATTTT
CASSARFGTGVYLGNTIYF
>TRBV6-1|TRBJ2-7|NA
TGTGCCAGCAGAGGGAAGCGGGACGAGCAGTACTTC
CASRGKRDEQYF
>TRBV29-1|TRBJ2-6|TRBD2
TGCAGCGTACGGGGGGCTGGGGCCAACGTCCTGACTTTC
CSVRGAGANVLTF
>TRBV6-5|TRBJ1-4|TRBD1
TGTGCCAGCAGTTACTCCTTACAGGGGGCACGGGAAAAACTGTTTTTT
CASSYSLQGAREKLFF
>TRBV18|TRBJ2-2|TRBD1
TGTGCCAGCTCAAGGACAGGGGGAGACACCGGGGAGCTGTTTTTT
CASSRTGGDTGELFF
>TRBV30|TRBJ2-2|TRBD2
TGTGCTGGGAGGGAATACACCGGGGAGCTGTTTTTT
CAGREYTGELFF
>TRBV5-1|TRBJ1-5|NA
TGCGCCAGCAGCTTGTGGGGGGAGGATCAGCCCCAGCATTTT
CASSLWGEDQPQHF
>TRBV11-3|TRBJ2-1|TRBD2
TGTGCCAGCAGCGGGCGGGGCGGGAGCTCCTACAATGAGCAGTTCTTC
CASSGRGGSSYNEQFF
>TRBV6-6|TRBJ1-2|TRBD1
TGTGCCAGCAGCCAACAGGGGAACTATGGCTACACCTTC
CASSQQGNYGYTF
>TRBV30|TRBJ1-6|NA
TGTGCCTGGAGTGCCCAGGGGAATTCACCCCTCCACTTT
CAWSAQGNSPLHF
>TRBV6-1|TRBJ2-1|NA
TGTGCCGTGACACAGGGACCGATCTACAATGAGCAGTTCTTC
CAVTQGPIYNEQFF
>TRBV13|TRBJ1-4|TRBD1
TGTGCCAGCAGCACGGGACAGCTAGCAACTAATGAAAAACTGTTTTTT
CASSTGQLATNEKLFF
>TRBV28|TRBJ2-2|NA
TGTGCCAGCAGTGCCGGGTGGGGCGCATACACCGGGGAGCTGTTTTTT
CASSAGWGAYTGELFF
>TRBV7-2|TRBJ2-1|NA
TGTGCCAGCAGCTTAGATGGCGGTAGCTACAATGAGCAGTTCTTC
CASSLDGGSYNEQFF
>TRBV25-1|TRBJ1-2|TRBD1
TGTGCCAGCAGTCCGTTAGGACAGGGAAATGGCTACACCTTC
CASSPLGQGNGYTF
>TRBV5-6|TRBJ2-2|NA
TGTGCCAGCAGCTGGGGCGCCGCTAGCACCGGGGAGCTGTTTTTT
CASSWGAASTGELFF
>TRBV7-2|TRBJ2-7|TRBD1
TGTGCCAGCAGATCCGGGACAGGATCCTACGAGCAGTACTTC
CASRSGTGSYEQYF
>TRBV25-1|TRBJ2-7|TRBD2
TGTGCCAGCAGTCGAATTGGGGGGTTAGCGGGAGGTACCTACGAGCAGTACTTC
CASSRIGGLAGGTYEQYF
>TRBV27|TRBJ2-7|TRBD1
TGTGCCAGCGGACAGGGGGCAAGTGAGGGGGTGGGGCAGTACTTC
CASGQGASEGVGQYF
>TRBV18|TRBJ2-7|NA
TGTGCCAGCTCACCACTCTACAGGACCTACGAGCAGTACTTC
CASSPLYRTYEQYF
>TRBV28|TRBJ2-7|TRBD2
TGTGCCAGCACCCTTTCTATGGGGGGGGGTCACGAGCAGTACTTC
CASTLSMGGGHEQYF
>TRBV5-1|TRBJ1-1|NA
TGCGCCAGCAGCCCGAAGGTAACCGTCGGGGACACTGAAGCTTTCTTT
CASSPKVTVGDTEAFF
>TRBV7-2|TRBJ2-2|TRBD2
TGTGCCAGCAGCTTAAGCCGGCTAGCGGGAATCACCGGGGAGCTGTCTTTT
CASSLSRLAGITGELSF
>TRBV5-6|TRBJ2-5|TRBD2
TGTGCCAGCAGCTTGTGGCAGTCCGCGGGGGGGCTCCAAGAGACCCAGTACTTC
CASSLWQSAGGLQETQYF
>TRBV4-3|TRBJ1-5|TRBD1
TGCGCCAGCAGCCAAGGGACAGGCCAGACTCAGCCCCAGCATTTT
CASSQGTGQTQPQHF
>TRBV18|TRBJ1-1|TRBD1
TGTGCCAGCTCTGACGGGGACAGGGGCGCTTTCTTT
CASSDGDRGAFF
>TRBV7-8|TRBJ1-2|NA
TGTGCCAGCAGCTTGGACATTGGCGGCTACACCTTC
CASSLDIGGYTF
>TRBV28|TRBJ1-2|NA
TGTGCCAGCAAGACAGGTCCTTATGGCTACACCTTC
CASKTGPYGYTF
>TRBV19|TRBJ1-1|TRBD1
TGTGCCAGTAGTATGTTGACAGGGAGCTATTTCGATATGAACACTGAAGCTTTCTTT
CASSMLTGSYFDMNTEAFF
>TRBV6-5|TRBJ1-2|NA
TGTGCCAGCAGCAAGACAGGATCGGGCGGGGGCTACACCTTC
CASSKTGSGGGYTF
>TRBV6-5|TRBJ2-7|TRBD1
TGTGCCAGCATGTGGGCGAACAGGGGGTCCTACGAGCAGTACTTC
CASMWANRGSYEQYF
>TRBV28|TRBJ2-7|NA
TGTGCCAGCAGTCAGGGTGTGGGCAGCGAGCAGTACTTC
CASSQGVGSEQYF
>TRBV7-9|TRBJ2-5|NA
TGTGCCAGCAGCGCTTCAACAGGGATCCAAGAGACCCAGTACTTC
CASSASTGIQETQYF
>TRBV7-9|TRBJ1-1|NA
TGTGCCAGCAGCGCCCACGGGGGGGCTGAAGCTTTCTTT
CASSAHGGAEAFF
>TRBV7-9|TRBJ2-7|TRBD1
TGTGCCAGCAGCTTAGGTGGGACAGGGGGCAGTGGGCAGTACTTC
CASSLGGTGGSGQYF
>TRBV19|TRBJ2-7|NA
TGTGCCAGTAGTATCGGGTACCTCGCCACTGACGAGCAGTACTTC
CASSIGYLATDEQYF
>TRBV5-1|TRBJ1-2|TRBD1
TGCGCCAGCAGCCGGGGACAGGGGAATGGCTACACCTTC
CASSRGQGNGYTF
>TRBV15|TRBJ2-7|TRBD2
TGTGCCACCAGCAGAGATAGGAGTGAGAGCGGGAGGGCCTCCTACGAGCAGTACTTC
CATSRDRSESGRASYEQYF
>TRBV29-1|TRBJ2-2|TRBD1
TGCAGCGTTGAAGAATCCGGGACAGGGACCACCGGGGAGCTGTTTTTT
CSVEESGTGTTGELFF
>TRBV2|TRBJ2-1|NA
TGTGCCAGCAGTGTGGGGGGCAATGAGCAGTTCTTC
CASSVGGNEQFF
>TRBV19|TRBJ1-5|TRBD1
TGTGCCAGTAGTATGCCGGGGACAGGGGGTGTTCAGCCCCAGCATTTT
CASSMPGTGGVQPQHF
>TRBV4-3|TRBJ2-7|NA
TGCGCCAGCAGCCAACAAGACCGGAGCGCCTACGAGCAGTACTTC
CASSQQDRSAYEQYF
>TRBV25-1|TRBJ2-4|TRBD1
TGTGCCAGCAGTGCAGGGGGAAACATTCAGTACTTC
CASSAGGNIQYF
>TRBV7-9|TRBJ2-5|NA
TGTGCCAGCAGCTCCCAACCCCTCCAGGAGACCCAGTACTTC
CASSSQPLQETQYF